These 8 T cell receptor beta chains share one sample of origin, sequenced in a study of control samples from healthy donors and cancer patients. Sequencing was performed with immunoSEQ multiplex PCR; in TCRdb, only in-frame clones are kept and a portion is missing. The profile covers more than 70,000 clones, with 91% appearing a single time and 0.92% taken by the ten largest. Specimen: blood. These receptors originate from a woman between 25 and 40 years old in good health.

This chain links TRBV18 with TRBJ2-1, with D perhaps matching TRBD1 (6 bases). The CDR3 length is 15 residues. V dropped 3 bases and J dropped 7 bases, with 16 bases sitting between them. Germline V gives CDR1 KGHSH, CDR2 LQKENI. This CDR3 is CASSPRGSLGNEQFF. CDR3 bases: TGTGCCAGCTCACCTAGGGGGTCCCTTGGGAATGAGCAGTTCTTC. Filled out from reference TRBV18 and TRBJ2-1, the complete variable domain reads NAGVMQNPRHLVRRRGQEARLRCSPMKGHSHVYWYRQLPEEGLKFMVYLQKENIIDESGMPKERFSAEFPKEGPSILRIQQVVRGDSAAYFCASSPRGSLGNEQFFGPGTRLTVL.

This clone has only one observation. The chain has TRBV7-3 and TRBJ2-1; D call uncertain. Trimming took off 5 bases at V and 7 bases at J, with 15 bases between the two ends. The V gene's germline CDR1 is SGHTA and CDR2 FQGTGA. This CDR3 region has 14 residues. The CDR3 here is CASSRSKDGNEQFF. In DNA form, the CDR3 reads TGTGCCAGCAGCCGGTCGAAGGACGGGAATGAGCAGTTCTTC. Drawing the rest from reference TRBV7-3 and TRBJ2-1, the complete variable domain is GAGVSQTPSNKVTEKGKYVELRCDPISGHTALYWYRQSLGQGPEFLIYFQGTGAADDSGLPNDRFFAVRPEGSVSTLKIQRTERGDSAVYLCASSRSKDGNEQFFGPGTRLTVL.

The gene calls are TRBV6-5 and TRBJ1-1; maybe TRBD1 (5 bases). Trimming pared 0 bases from V and 12 bases from J, leaving 17 bases between. The CDR3 extends over 14 amino acids. CDR1 and CDR2 (germline): MNHEY, SVGAGI. CDR3 in amino acids: CASSYSIGQGGTFF. The CDR3 DNA is TGTGCCAGCAGTTACTCGATCGGGCAGGGCGGTACTTTCTTT.

In DNA form, the CDR3 reads TGTGCCAGCAGCGATCGTAGGACTAGCGGAACGTTGTACTTC. Amino acid sequence: CASSDRRTSGTLYF. This chain connects TRBV11-2 to TRBJ2-7; 10 bases fit TRBD2. V was pared by 5 bases and J by 12 bases, with 13 bases of the junction left unmatched. This CDR3 contains 14 residues. The germline gives CDR1 SGHAT, CDR2 FQNNGV.

The chain employs TRBV3-1 (or the pseudogene TRBV3-2) and TRBJ2-3, with a tentative D call TRBD2 (6 bases). Germline loops: CDR1 LGHDT, CDR2 YNNKEL (reference sequence). This CDR3 comprises 16 residues. Deletions cut 5 bases from V and 0 bases from J, with 15 bases between. Here the CDR3 reads CASSGGTSYSTDTQYF. CDR3 in DNA: TGTGCCAGCAGCGGCGGGACTTCCTATAGCACAGATACGCAGTATTTT.

This sequence joins TRBV4-2 and TRBJ1-5; D might be TRBD1 (6 bases). The CDR3 covers 14 residues. The V end was cut by 1 base, the J end by 4 bases, with 8 bases between. Germline V gene data show CDR1 as LGHNA and CDR2 as YNFKEQ. CDR3 protein: CASSQGTDNQPQHF. CDR3 DNA: TGTGCCAGCAGCCAAGGGACAGATAATCAGCCCCAGCATTTT.

This chain links TRBV4-2 with TRBJ2-7; D could derive from TRBD1 or TRBD2 (6 bases each). Germline-derived CDR1 and CDR2 are LGHNA and YNFKEQ. The CDR3 is made up of 14 amino acids. With 0 bases removed from V and 6 bases from J, the gap between germline ends came to 12 bases. The CDR3 reads CASSQDLGGREQYF. DNA of the CDR3: TGTGCCAGCAGCCAAGATCTTGGGGGGCGCGAGCAGTACTTC.

J is TRBJ1-1 and V is TRBV18; D remains unclear. The CDR3 loop spans 14 amino acids. Germline values: CDR1 KGHSH, CDR2 LQKENI. Trimming took off 2 bases at V and 3 bases at J, with 10 bases between the two ends. The CDR3 DNA reads as TGTGCCAGCTCACCAGGTGTTCAGGACACTGAAGCTTTCTTT. Its translation: CASSPGVQDTEAFF.